This TCR beta chain was identified during a study of post-analysis software for immune sequencing data. V lost 4 bases, J lost 4 bases, and 20 bases lay in between. There are 17 residues in the CDR3. Germline V gene lookup returns CDR1 LGHDT and CDR2 YNNKEL (reference sequence). Study findings and constraints: Controls showed lower frequencies than patients for 4 or 5 TRBV segments, and TRBV5-6, TRBV5-1 and TRBV20-1 were among these.

In regard to this clonotype: The antigen remains unidentified.

TCR beta cDNA libraries had unique molecular identifiers. T cells numbering roughly 0.9 to 11 million gave rise to around 460,000 cDNA molecules. TCRdb passed the PCR reads through MiXCR, listing each CDR3 protein once. The sample lists a few hundred thousand distinct CDR3 sequences, roughly 36% occurring once. The TCR sequence derives from a girl between 10 and 17 years old with multiple sclerosis. The rearrangement links TRBV3-1 to TRBJ2-1; a weak D match, TRBD2 (5 bases). Specimen: blood. The CDR3 nucleotides are TGTGCCAGCAGCCCGCACCCCATCCGGGGTCATTACAATGAGCAGTTCTTC. It encodes CASSPHPIRGHYNEQFF.